This T cell receptor beta chain was recovered during a study of tissue T cells after allogeneic stem cell transplantation. Study-level results: This small cohort was clinically heterogeneous, and sampling depth was a limitation. Across patients, clones rarely overlapped, yet motif clusters were shared tissue-specifically. Alloreactivity or antigen specificity of tissue TCRs was not determined; some clones might be host cells.

TCRdb's table, derived via immunoSEQ multiplex PCR, lists solely in-frame clones and lacks some. Here the sample spans some 11,000 clones, 70% being singletons. Retrospectively chosen non-transplant comparators had other cancers and at least five gastrointestinal samples, without known gastrointestinal disease. This clone appeared once. What it binds is not known. The germline gives CDR1 SQVTM, CDR2 ANQGSEA. With 4 bases removed from V and 5 bases from J, the gap between germline ends came to 14 bases. There are 13 residues in the CDR3. Sample: tissue from the right colon, taken at autopsy. The clonotype comes from a woman aged 18 to 50 with breast cancer. V usage is TRBV29-1 and J usage is TRBJ1-2; TRBD1 might be the D (6 bases). CDR3 sequence (DNA): TGCAGCGTTGGTCAGGGGAAGTTGTATGGCTACACCTTC. Translation gives CSVGQGKLYGYTF.